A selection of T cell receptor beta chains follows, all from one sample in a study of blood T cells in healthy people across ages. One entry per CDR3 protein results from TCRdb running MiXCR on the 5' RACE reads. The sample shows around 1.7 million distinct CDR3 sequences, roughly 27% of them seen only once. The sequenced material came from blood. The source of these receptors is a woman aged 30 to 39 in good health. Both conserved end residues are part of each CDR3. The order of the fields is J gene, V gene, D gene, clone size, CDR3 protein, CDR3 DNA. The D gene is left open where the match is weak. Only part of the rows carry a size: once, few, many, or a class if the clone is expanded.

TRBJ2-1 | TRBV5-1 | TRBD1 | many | CASSLSWTGSNEQFF | TGCGCCAGCAGCCTGTCGTGGACAGGGTCGAATGAGCAGTTCTTC
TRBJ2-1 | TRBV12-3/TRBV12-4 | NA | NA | CASSRTGGSGYNEQFF | TGTGCCAGCAGTCGGACGGGTGGAAGTGGATACAATGAGCAGTTCTTC
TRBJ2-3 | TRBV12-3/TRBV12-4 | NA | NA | CASRRGDDTGHTQYF | TGTGCCAGCAGAAGAGGGGACGACACGGGGCATACGCAGTATTTT
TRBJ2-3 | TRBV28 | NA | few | CASSPRSPDTQYF | TGTGCCAGCAGCCCCAGGAGCCCAGATACGCAGTATTTT
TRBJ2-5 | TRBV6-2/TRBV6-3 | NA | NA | CASSLAGPLQETQYF | TGTGCCAGTTCCTTGGCGGGACCTCTCCAAGAGACCCAGTACTTC
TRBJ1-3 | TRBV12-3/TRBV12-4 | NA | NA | CASSGRVDSGDTIYF | TGTGCCAGCAGTGGCAGGGTTGACTCTGGAGACACCATATATTTT
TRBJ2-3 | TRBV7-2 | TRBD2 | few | CASSLLRTSGGTDTQYF | TGTGCCAGCAGTCTACTCAGGACTAGCGGGGGCACAGATACGCAGTATTTT
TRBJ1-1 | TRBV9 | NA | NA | CASSDPATGVDTEAFF | TGTGCCAGCAGCGACCCCGCGACCGGGGTGGATACTGAAGCTTTCTTT
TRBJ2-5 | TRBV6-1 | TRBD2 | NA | CASSEDHQGLAGWIETQYF | TGTGCCAGCAGTGAAGATCATCAAGGGCTAGCGGGGTGGATAGAGACCCAGTACTTC
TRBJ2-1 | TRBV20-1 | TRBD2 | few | CSAREAGAYNEQFF | TGCAGTGCTAGAGAGGCGGGGGCCTACAATGAGCAGTTCTTC
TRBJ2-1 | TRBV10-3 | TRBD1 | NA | CAISGQGASYEQFF | TGTGCCATCAGTGGACAGGGCGCTTCCTACGAGCAGTTCTTC
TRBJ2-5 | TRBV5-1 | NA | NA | CASSLVDQGTQYF | TGCGCCAGCAGCTTGGTAGACCAAGGGACCCAGTACTTC
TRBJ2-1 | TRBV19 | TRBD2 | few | CASSAKGTRSILNEQFF | TGTGCCAGTAGTGCGAAAGGGACTAGGTCGATCCTTAATGAGCAGTTCTTC
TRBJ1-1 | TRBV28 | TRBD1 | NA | CASSPNAGTGYTEAFF | TGTGCCAGCAGTCCCAACGCCGGGACAGGGTACACTGAAGCTTTCTTT
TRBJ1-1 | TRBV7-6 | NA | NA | CASSLEGDINTEAFF | TGTGCCAGCAGCTTAGAAGGGGACATAAACACTGAAGCTTTCTTT
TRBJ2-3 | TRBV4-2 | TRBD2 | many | CASSVLAGSTDTQYF | TGTGCCAGCAGCGTACTAGCGGGGAGCACAGATACGCAGTATTTT
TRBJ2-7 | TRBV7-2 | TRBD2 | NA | CASSLAAGGCEQYF | TGTGCCAGCAGCCTAGCGGCGGGGGGCTGCGAGCAGTACTTC
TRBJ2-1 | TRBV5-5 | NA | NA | CASSSGWNLEQFF | TGTGCCAGCAGCTCGGGATGGAATCTTGAGCAGTTCTTC
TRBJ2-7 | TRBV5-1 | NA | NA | CASSPNAGGAYEQYF | TGCGCCAGCAGTCCCAACGCAGGGGGGGCATACGAGCAGTACTTC
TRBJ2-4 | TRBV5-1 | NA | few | CTSSYGRWEQYF | TGCACCAGCAGCTACGGACGTTGGGAGCAGTACTTC
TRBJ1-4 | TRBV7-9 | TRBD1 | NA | CASRSTGAVNEKLFF | TGTGCCAGCAGGTCAACAGGGGCGGTTAATGAAAAACTGTTTTTT
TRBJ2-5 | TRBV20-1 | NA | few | CSAVDGAHQETQYF | TGCAGTGCAGTAGACGGGGCTCACCAAGAGACCCAGTACTTC
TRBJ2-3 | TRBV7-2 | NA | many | CASSPQSGTQYF | TGTGCCAGCAGCCCCCAGTCGGGCACGCAGTATTTT
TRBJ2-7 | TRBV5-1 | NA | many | CASSSSATGYEQYF | TGCGCCAGCAGTTCATCCGCCACAGGGTACGAGCAGTACTTC
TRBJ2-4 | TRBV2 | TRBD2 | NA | CASSAPSGVLAKNIQYF | TGTGCCAGCAGTGCCCCTAGCGGGGTCTTAGCCAAAAACATTCAGTACTTC
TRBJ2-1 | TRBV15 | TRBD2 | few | CATSFGGASYNEQFF | TGTGCCACCAGCTTCGGGGGGGCCTCCTACAATGAGCAGTTCTTC
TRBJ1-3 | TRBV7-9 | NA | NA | CASSRIENSGNTIYF | TGTGCCAGCAGCCGCATAGAGAATTCTGGAAACACCATATATTTT
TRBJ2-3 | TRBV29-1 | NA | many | CSASSGGGLKDTQYF | TGCAGCGCCTCCAGTGGAGGGGGTCTTAAGGATACGCAGTATTTT
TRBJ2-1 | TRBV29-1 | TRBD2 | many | CSVGLAGDNEQFF | TGCAGCGTCGGGCTAGCGGGGGACAATGAGCAGTTCTTC
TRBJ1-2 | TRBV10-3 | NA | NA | CAISDGGLGEGYTF | TGTGCCATCAGTGATGGAGGATTGGGAGAAGGCTACACCTTC
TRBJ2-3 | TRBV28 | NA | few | CGSRRTSTDTQYF | TGTGGCAGCCGTCGGACTAGCACAGATACGCAGTATTTT
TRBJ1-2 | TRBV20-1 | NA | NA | CSARESGTYGYTF | TGCAGTGCTAGAGAATCCGGGACCTATGGCTACACCTTC
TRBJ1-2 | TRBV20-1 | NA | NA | CSAGPGRNYGYTF | TGCAGTGCTGGGCCAGGGAGGAACTATGGCTACACCTTC
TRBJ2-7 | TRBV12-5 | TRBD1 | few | CASGPGQGADEQYF | TGTGCTAGTGGTCCCGGACAGGGGGCGGACGAGCAGTACTTC
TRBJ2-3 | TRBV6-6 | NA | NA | CASSYSGRDTQYF | TGTGCCAGCAGTTACTCGGGAAGGGATACGCAGTATTTT
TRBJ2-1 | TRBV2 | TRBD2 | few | CASSSSAGVNEQFF | TGTGCCAGCAGTTCCTCGGCGGGAGTGAATGAGCAGTTCTTC
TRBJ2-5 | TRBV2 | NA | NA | CASKGGRETQYF | TGTGCCAGCAAGGGGGGCCGAGAGACCCAGTACTTC
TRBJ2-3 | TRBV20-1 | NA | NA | CSARVGPRSTDTQYF | TGCAGTGCTAGAGTAGGCCCTAGAAGCACAGATACGCAGTATTTT
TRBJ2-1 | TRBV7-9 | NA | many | CASSQQGINEQFF | TGTGCCAGCAGCCAACAGGGAATCAATGAGCAGTTCTTC
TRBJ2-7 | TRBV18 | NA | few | CASSPSQSVNEQYF | TGTGCCAGCTCACCATCCCAATCGGTTAACGAGCAGTACTTC
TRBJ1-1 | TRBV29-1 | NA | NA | CSVEGTMSTEAFF | TGCAGCGTTGAAGGGACCATGAGCACTGAAGCTTTCTTT
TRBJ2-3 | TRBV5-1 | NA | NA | CASGPTTGTTSPYF | TGCGCCAGCGGCCCCACAACCGGGACAACTTCCCCGTATTTT
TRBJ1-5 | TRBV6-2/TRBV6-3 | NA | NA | CASSYGETQHF | TGTGCCAGCAGTTATGGGGAGACCCAGCATTTT
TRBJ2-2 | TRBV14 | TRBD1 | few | CASSQGTGPGELFF | TGTGCCAGCAGCCAAGGGACAGGTCCCGGGGAGCTGTTTTTT
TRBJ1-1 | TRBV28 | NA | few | CASGRGGTATEAFF | TGTGCCAGCGGACGGGGGGGGACGGCCACTGAAGCTTTCTTT
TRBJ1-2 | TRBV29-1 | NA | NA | CSVSRQNKGYTF | TGCAGCGTTTCGAGGCAGAATAAGGGCTACACCTTC
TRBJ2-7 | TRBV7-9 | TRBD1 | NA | CTSSLNQGASSYEQYF | TGTACCAGCAGCTTAAATCAGGGGGCTAGCTCCTACGAGCAGTACTTC